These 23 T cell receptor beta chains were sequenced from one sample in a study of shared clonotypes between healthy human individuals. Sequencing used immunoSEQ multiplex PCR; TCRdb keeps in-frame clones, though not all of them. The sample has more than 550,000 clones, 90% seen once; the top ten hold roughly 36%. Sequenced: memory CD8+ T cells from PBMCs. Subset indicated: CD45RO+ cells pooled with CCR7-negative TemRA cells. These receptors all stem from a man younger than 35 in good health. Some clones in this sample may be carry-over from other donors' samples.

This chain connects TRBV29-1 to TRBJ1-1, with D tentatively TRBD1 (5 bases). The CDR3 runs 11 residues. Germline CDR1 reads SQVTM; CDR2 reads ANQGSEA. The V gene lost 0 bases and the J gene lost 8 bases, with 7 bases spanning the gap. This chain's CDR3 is CSVEERGEAFF. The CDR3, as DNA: TGCAGCGTTGAAGAAAGGGGAGAAGCTTTCTTT.

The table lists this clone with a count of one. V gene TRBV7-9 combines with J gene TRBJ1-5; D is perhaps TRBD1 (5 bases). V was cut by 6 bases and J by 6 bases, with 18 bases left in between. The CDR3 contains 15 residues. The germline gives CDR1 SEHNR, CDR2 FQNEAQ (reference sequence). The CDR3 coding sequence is TGTGCCAGCAGTTCCACGGGAGACGGGGGTCAGCCCCAGCATTTT. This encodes CASSSTGDGGQPQHF.

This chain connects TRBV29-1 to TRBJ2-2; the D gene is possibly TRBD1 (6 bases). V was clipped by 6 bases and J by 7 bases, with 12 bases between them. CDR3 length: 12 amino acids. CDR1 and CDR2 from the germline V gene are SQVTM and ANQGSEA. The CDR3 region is CSVTTGFGELFF. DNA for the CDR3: TGCAGCGTAACTACAGGGTTCGGGGAGCTGTTTTTT.

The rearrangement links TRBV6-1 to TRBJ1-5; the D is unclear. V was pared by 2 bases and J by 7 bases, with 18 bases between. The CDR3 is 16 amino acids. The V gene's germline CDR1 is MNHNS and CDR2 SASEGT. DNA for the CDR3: TGTGCCAGCAGTGAATGGGGTCTCGAGGGTGCCCAGCCCCAGCATTTT. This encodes CASSEWGLEGAQPQHF.

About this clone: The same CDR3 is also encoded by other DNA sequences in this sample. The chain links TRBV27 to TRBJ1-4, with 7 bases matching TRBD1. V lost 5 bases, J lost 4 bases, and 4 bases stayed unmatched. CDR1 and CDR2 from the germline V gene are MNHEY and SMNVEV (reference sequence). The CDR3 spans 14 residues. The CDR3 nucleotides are TGTGCCAGCAGTCTCAGGGGGTTTAATGAAAAACTGTTTTTT. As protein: CASSLRGFNEKLFF.

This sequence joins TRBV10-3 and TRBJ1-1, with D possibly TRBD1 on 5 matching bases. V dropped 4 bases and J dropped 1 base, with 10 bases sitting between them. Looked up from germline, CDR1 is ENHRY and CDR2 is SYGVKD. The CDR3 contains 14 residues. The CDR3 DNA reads TGTGCCATCAGTGGGAGGGGCGGGAACACTGAAGCTTTCTTT. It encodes CAISGRGGNTEAFF.

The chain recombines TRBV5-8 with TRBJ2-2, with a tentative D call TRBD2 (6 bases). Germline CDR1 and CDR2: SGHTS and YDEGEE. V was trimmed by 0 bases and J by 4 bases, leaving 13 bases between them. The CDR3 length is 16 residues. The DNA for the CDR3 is TGTGCCAGCAGCTTGGGCCGCGGGGCGGGCACCGGGGAGCTGTTTTTT. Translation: CASSLGRGAGTGELFF.

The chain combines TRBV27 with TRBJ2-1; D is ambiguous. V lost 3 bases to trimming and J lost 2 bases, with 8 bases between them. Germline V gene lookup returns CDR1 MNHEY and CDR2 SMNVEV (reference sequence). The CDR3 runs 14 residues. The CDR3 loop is CASSFESAYNEQFF. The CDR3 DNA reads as TGTGCCAGCAGTTTTGAGTCCGCCTACAATGAGCAGTTCTTC.

CDR3 sequence (DNA): TGTGCCAGCAGTTTGGGGGGGCTCGGCTACACCTTC. It yields the protein CASSLGGLGYTF. The rearrangement uses TRBV27 and TRBJ1-2; TRBD1 might be the D (6 bases). Germline V lookup: CDR1 MNHEY, CDR2 SMNVEV (reference sequence). Trimming left V 3 bases short and J 8 bases short, with 10 bases between. The CDR3 covers 12 residues.

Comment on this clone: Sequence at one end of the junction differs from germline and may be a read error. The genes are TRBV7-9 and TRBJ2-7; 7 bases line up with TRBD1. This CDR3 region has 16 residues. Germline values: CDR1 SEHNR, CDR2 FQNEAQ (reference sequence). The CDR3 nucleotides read TGTGCCAGCAGCTTAACGAGGACAGGCGAAACCTACGAGCAGTGCTTC. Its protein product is CASSLTRTGETYEQCF.

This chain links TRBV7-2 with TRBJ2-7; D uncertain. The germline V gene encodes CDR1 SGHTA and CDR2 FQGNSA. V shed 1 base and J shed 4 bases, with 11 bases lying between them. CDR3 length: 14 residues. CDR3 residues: CASSLVGPHYEQYF. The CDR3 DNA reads TGTGCCAGCAGCTTAGTAGGCCCGCATTACGAGCAGTACTTC. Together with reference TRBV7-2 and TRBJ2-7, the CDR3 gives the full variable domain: GAGVSQSPSNKVTEKGKDVELRCDPISGHTALYWYRQSLGQGLEFLIYFQGNSAPDKSGLPSDRFSAERTGGSVSTLTIQRTQQEDSAVYLCASSLVGPHYEQYFGPGTRLTVT.

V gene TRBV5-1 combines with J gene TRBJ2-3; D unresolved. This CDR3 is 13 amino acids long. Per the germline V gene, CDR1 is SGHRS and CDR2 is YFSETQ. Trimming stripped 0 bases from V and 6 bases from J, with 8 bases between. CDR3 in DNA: TGCGCCAGCAGCTTGGGACTGGCTGATACGCAGTATTTT. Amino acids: CASSLGLADTQYF.

The chain's CDR3 is CASSLAQGAGFTEAFF. The CDR3 coding sequence is TGTGCCAGCAGCTTGGCCCAGGGGGCGGGATTCACTGAAGCTTTCTTT. The chain combines TRBV5-6 with TRBJ1-1, with 8 positions matching TRBD1. The CDR3 loop spans 16 amino acids. Germline V gene lookup returns CDR1 SGHDT and CDR2 YYEEEE. After removal of 0 bases from V and 4 bases from J, the junction contained 8 bases not matched to a gene.

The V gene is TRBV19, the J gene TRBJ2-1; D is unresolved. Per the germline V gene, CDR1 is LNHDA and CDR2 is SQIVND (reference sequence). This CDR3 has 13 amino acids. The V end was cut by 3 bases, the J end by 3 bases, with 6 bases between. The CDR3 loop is CASSIANYNEQFF. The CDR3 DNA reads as TGTGCCAGTAGTATTGCCAACTACAATGAGCAGTTCTTC.

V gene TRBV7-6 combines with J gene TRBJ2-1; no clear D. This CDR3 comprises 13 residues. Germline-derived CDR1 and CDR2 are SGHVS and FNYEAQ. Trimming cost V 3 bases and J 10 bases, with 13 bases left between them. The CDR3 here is CASSFGPRNEQFF. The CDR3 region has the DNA TGTGCCAGCAGCTTTGGGCCGCGGAACGAGCAGTTCTTC.

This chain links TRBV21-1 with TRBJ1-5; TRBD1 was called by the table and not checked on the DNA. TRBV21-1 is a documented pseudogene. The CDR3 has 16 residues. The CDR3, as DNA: TGTGCCAGCAGCAAAGCGGGCGTTACGAGCAATCAGCCCCAGCATTTT. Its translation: CASSKAGVTSNQPQHF.

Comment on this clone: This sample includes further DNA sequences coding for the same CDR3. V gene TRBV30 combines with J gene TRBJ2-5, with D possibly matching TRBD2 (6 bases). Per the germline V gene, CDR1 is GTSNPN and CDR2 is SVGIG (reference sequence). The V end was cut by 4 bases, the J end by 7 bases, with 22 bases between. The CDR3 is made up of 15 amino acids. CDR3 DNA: TGTGCCTGGAACGTGGGACTGGCCGAATATTGGACCCAGTACTTC. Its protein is CAWNVGLAEYWTQYF.

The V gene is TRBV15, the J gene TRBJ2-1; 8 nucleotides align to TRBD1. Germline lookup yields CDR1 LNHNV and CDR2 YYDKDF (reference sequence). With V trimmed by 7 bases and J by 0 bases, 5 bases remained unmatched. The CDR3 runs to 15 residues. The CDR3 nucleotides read TGTGCCACCAATCGGGACAGGAGCTCCTACAATGAGCAGTTCTTC. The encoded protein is CATNRDRSSYNEQFF.

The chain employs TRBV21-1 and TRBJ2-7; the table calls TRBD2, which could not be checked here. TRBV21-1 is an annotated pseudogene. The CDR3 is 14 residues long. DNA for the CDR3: TGTGCCAGCAGCAAAGGAGGAACGAGCTACGAGCAGTACTTC. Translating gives CASSKGGTSYEQYF.

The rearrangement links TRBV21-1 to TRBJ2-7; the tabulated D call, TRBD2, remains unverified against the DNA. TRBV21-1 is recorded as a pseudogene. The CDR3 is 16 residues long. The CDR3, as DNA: TGTGCCAGCAGCAAAGATCCAGCGGGAGGGTTTAATGGGCAGTACTTC. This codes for CASSKDPAGGFNGQYF.

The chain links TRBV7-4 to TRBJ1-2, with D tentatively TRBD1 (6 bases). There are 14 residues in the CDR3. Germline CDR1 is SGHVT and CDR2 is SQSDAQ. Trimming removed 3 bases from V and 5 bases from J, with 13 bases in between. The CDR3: CASSLNTGRYGYTF. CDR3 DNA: TGTGCCAGCAGCTTGAATACAGGGAGGTATGGCTACACCTTC.

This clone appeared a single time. CDR3 region: CANSTGGEGTDTQYF. DNA for the CDR3: TGTGCCAACTCGACCGGGGGGGAGGGCACAGATACGCAGTATTTT. This chain connects TRBV27 to TRBJ2-3; TRBD2 matches at 8 bases. CDR3 length equals 15 residues. After removal of 10 bases from V and 1 base from J, the junction contained 10 bases not matched to a gene. Germline CDR1 is MNHEY and CDR2 is SMNVEV (reference sequence).

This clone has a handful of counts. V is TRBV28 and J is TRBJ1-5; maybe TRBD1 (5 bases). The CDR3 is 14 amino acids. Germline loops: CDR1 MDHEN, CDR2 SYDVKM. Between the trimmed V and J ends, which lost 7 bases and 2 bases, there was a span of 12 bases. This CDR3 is CASMGGIGNQPQHF. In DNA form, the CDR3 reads TGTGCCAGCATGGGGGGAATCGGCAATCAGCCCCAGCATTTT.